Only one count was recorded for the clone carrying this T cell receptor beta chain. Its antigen is as yet unknown. The source of the sample is a study of shared clonotypes between healthy human individuals. Overall study: Ranging from 18 to 49 in age, donors were two women and a few men. Every donor yielded three CD4 naive, three CD4 memory, two CD8 naive and one CD8 memory plate. Regarding the study as a whole: In general, naive subsets displayed greater estimated richness than memory subsets did.

Assay: immunoSEQ multiplex PCR; the TCRdb copy retains only in-frame clones and omits some. The top ten clones hold about 0.39% of a sample with 2.3 million or so clones, 85% to 95% of them seen once. A CD45RA-negative memory subset and a CD45RA+ naive subset were separated from the CD4+ cells. V shed 4 bases, J shed 3 bases, and the junction held 5 bases outside the gene matches. The CDR3 spans 15 residues. Germline V lookup: CDR1 SGHVS, CDR2 FQNEAQ. This sequence originates from a young man in good health. Some clones in this sample may be carry-over from other donors' samples. The chain employs TRBV7-8 and TRBJ2-5; TRBD1 agrees at 10 bases. Sequencing was carried out using naive CD4+ T cells from PBMCs. Subset: CD45RA+ positively selected. DNA for the CDR3: TGTGCCAGCAGCTCCCGGGACAGGGGAAAAGAGACCCAGTACTTC. Its protein is CASSSRDRGKETQYF.